This paragraph reports one TCR beta chain. This specimen belongs to a study of cytomegalovirus exposure and HLA in healthy donors. The PCR used 60 Vbeta and 13 Jbeta primers. Only in-frame clones appear in the TCRdb table, and some are missing; sequencing was by immunoSEQ multiplex PCR. Among some 120,000 clones listed, 75% to 90% were seen once. The CDR3 is made up of 13 amino acids. Trimming cost V 6 bases and J 8 bases; bases outside gene matches: 7. From germline, CDR1 is ENHRY and CDR2 SYGVKD. Sequencing input: PBMCs. The origin of this receptor is a woman in her 30s in good health and CMV-seropositive. V gene TRBV10-3 combines with J gene TRBJ1-2; 9 positions agree with TRBD1. The CDR3 DNA reads TGTGCCATCAGGGGGGACAGGGTGGACGGCTACACCTTC. Translated, it gives CAIRGDRVDGYTF.